These T cell receptor beta chains were read from a single sample in a study of radiotherapy plus CTLA-4 blockade in lung cancer. The repertoire was sequenced with immunoSEQ multiplex PCR; TCRdb's copy has only in-frame clones and lacks some. The table shows more than 95,000 clones, with about four fifths occurring only once. This material consisted of peripheral blood, taken from a patient treated with radiotherapy plus ipilimumab. These receptor sequences come from a human donor with non-small cell lung cancer who had a partial response to radiotherapy plus ipilimumab. The CDR3 runs from the conserved cysteine through the conserved F or W. A D gene is named only where the DNA matches it firmly. Only some rows state a clone size, as once, few, many or a class for expanded clones.

15 | TRBJ2-3 | TRBV30 | TRBD2 | . | TGTGCCTGGAGCCGACTAGCGGGTAGCACAGATACGCAGTATTTT | CAWSRLAGSTDTQYF
14 | TRBJ2-2 | TRBV7-2 | . | few | TGTGCCAGCAGCTTAGCGGCAGGTACCGGGGAGCTGTTTTTT | CASSLAAGTGELFF
13 | TRBJ2-5 | TRBV27 | . | . | TGTGCCAGCAGCGGACTTTACCAAGAGACCCAGTACTTC | CASSGLYQETQYF
14 | TRBJ2-1 | TRBV7-2 | TRBD1 | . | TGTGCCAGCAGCTCCTCCGTACAGGGGAAGAGTAAGTTCTTC | CASSSSVQGKSKFF
17 | TRBJ2-1 | TRBV9 | TRBD2 | few | TGTGCCAGCAGCGCCGGTTCCGGGACTAGCGGAATGAATGAGCAGTTCTTC | CASSAGSGTSGMNEQFF
18 | TRBJ2-5 | TRBV25-1 | TRBD1 | . | TGTGCCAGCAGTGAATTGCGGGGCAGGGGGCCGCCCCAAGAGACCCAGTACTTC | CASSELRGRGPPQETQYF
14 | TRBJ2-3 | TRBV7-2 | . | . | TGTGCCAGCAGCTTAGCCGGGAGCATCGATACGCAGTATTTT | CASSLAGSIDTQYF
15 | TRBJ2-7 | TRBV18 | TRBD2 | . | TGTGCCAGCTCACCCGGGACTAGCGGGACCTACGAGCAGTACTTC | CASSPGTSGTYEQYF
14 | TRBJ1-5 | TRBV27 | . | . | TGTGCCAGCAGTTTATCGCAGGGAAATCAGCCCCAGCATTTT | CASSLSQGNQPQHF
15 | TRBJ2-1 | TRBV19 | . | . | TGTGCCAGTAGTACCTCCTCGAGGATAAACAATGAGCAGTTCTTC | CASSTSSRINNEQFF
13 | TRBJ1-5 | TRBV14 | . | . | TGTGCCAGCAGCCTAGGACTCAATCAGCCCCAGCATTTT | CASSLGLNQPQHF
13 | TRBJ2-1 | TRBV5-1 | . | . | TGCGCCAGCAGCTCCTCGGGGGGCTGGGAGCAGTTCTTC | CASSSSGGWEQFF
15 | TRBJ2-7 | TRBV4-1 | . | once | TGCGCCAGCAGCCATGCGGGACCCCGGCTCTACGAGCAGTACTTC | CASSHAGPRLYEQYF
13 | TRBJ2-5 | TRBV15 | . | . | TGTGCCACCAGCAGAGATGTCTCGGAGACCCAGTACTTC | CATSRDVSETQYF
15 | TRBJ1-1 | TRBV5-6 | TRBD1 | . | TGTGCCAGCAGCCTCGGACAGGGAGGACGGACTGAAGCTTTCTTT | CASSLGQGGRTEAFF
17 | TRBJ2-2 | TRBV12-5 | . | once | TGTGCTAGTGGTTTCTTCAGTTTGACGGGAATAACCGGGGAGCTGTTTTTT | CASGFFSLTGITGELFF
16 | TRBJ2-7 | TRBV5-1 | TRBD2 | few | TGCGCCAGCAGCTTGGAGAGTAGCGGGAGTTGGTACGAGCAGTACTTC | CASSLESSGSWYEQYF
15 | TRBJ1-1 | TRBV6-4 | . | . | TGTGCCAGCAGTGACTCGAGGTTGGGGAACACTGAAGCTTTCTTT | CASSDSRLGNTEAFF
18 | TRBJ2-1 | TRBV28 | TRBD2 | . | TGTGCCAGCAGCCGTAAAGGAACTAGCGGGAGGAAGTACAATGAGCAGTTCTTC | CASSRKGTSGRKYNEQFF
19 | TRBJ2-1 | TRBV29-1 | TRBD2 | few | TGCAGCGTTGAAGAAGGCGGTTGGAGTAGCGGGAGGGCCGGGAATGAGCAGTTCTTC | CSVEEGGWSSGRAGNEQFF
16 | TRBJ2-1 | TRBV5-5 | TRBD1 | . | TGTGCCAGCAGCTTGGCCGGGACAGGGGACCTCGGTGAGCAGTTCTTC | CASSLAGTGDLGEQFF
16 | TRBJ2-7 | TRBV13 | TRBD2 | . | TGTGCCAGCAGCTTGGGACTAGCGGGAGTGGTCCACGAGCAGTACTTC | CASSLGLAGVVHEQYF
14 | TRBJ1-2 | TRBV6-1 | TRBD1 | once | TGTGCCAGCAGTGAACGATGGACAGGGGATGGCTACACCTTC | CASSERWTGDGYTF
16 | TRBJ1-2 | TRBV7-9 | . | . | TGTGCCAGCAGCTTCTTGGTCTCCGGGACTATGAGAGGCTACACCTTC | CASSFLVSGTMRGYTF
13 | TRBJ2-6 | TRBV19 | TRBD1 | . | TGTGCCAGTAGAGGACAGGGTAGCAACGTCCTGACTTTC | CASRGQGSNVLTF
13 | TRBJ1-5 | TRBV28 | . | . | TGTGCCAGCAGCCGGACATCCAATCAGCCCCAGCATTTT | CASSRTSNQPQHF
15 | TRBJ2-5 | TRBV2 | TRBD1 | few | TGTGCCAGCAGTGGCGGACAGGGCGCGCAAGAGACCCAGTACTTC | CASSGGQGAQETQYF
13 | TRBJ1-1 | TRBV14 | . | . | TGTGCCAGCAGCCATTCGATTGGGACAGAAGCTTTCTTT | CASSHSIGTEAFF
16 | TRBJ2-1 | TRBV7-2 | . | once | TGTGCCAGCAGCTTGGGTGGGAGTGCGGCCTACAATGAGCAGTTCTTC | CASSLGGSAAYNEQFF
16 | TRBJ2-6 | TRBV4-1 | . | . | TGCGCCAGCAGCCAGCGGGCGACCTCTGGGGCCAACGTCCTGACTTTC | CASSQRATSGANVLTF
16 | TRBJ2-3 | TRBV28 | . | . | TGTGCCAGCAGTTTATCCTCCGAGACTACCACAGATACGCAGTATTTT | CASSLSSETTTDTQYF
15 | TRBJ2-6 | TRBV7-9 | . | once | TGTGCCAGCAGCTCCGTCTCCTCTGGGGCCAACGTCCTGACTTTC | CASSSVSSGANVLTF